This paragraph reports one T cell receptor beta chain. Its matching antigen is unknown. The record originates from a study of chemoradiotherapy in HPV16-positive cancers. Whole-study results and caveats: Functional assays defining HPV-specific T cells used only a couple of HPV16-positive patients. Non-HPV-specific T cells did not expand in tumors during treatment, whereas candidate HPV-specific clones and E7-related motifs did.

The data were produced by immunoSEQ multiplex PCR, yet TCRdb's version contains in-frame clones alone and is incomplete. The table lists about 67,000 clones, around nine tenths of them singletons. After removal of 8 bases from V and 5 bases from J, the junction contained 5 bases not matched to a gene. The CDR3 contains 15 residues. Germline CDR1 and CDR2: WSHSY and SAAADI. The sample in question was blood, obtained from a patient who underwent chemoradiotherapy. The rearrangement joins TRBV10-2 to TRBJ2-2, with 13 positions matching TRBD2. The receptor's source is a human donor with HPV-associated anogenital cancer. CDR3: CASQTSGRGTGELFF. The DNA for the CDR3 is TGCGCCAGCCAAACTAGCGGGAGGGGTACCGGGGAGCTGTTTTTT.